The 20 T cell receptor beta chains listed next were all sequenced from one sample in a study of vaccination effects on CD4 cells after COVID-19. Once cultured for 10 days, the cells underwent separation to obtain CD4+ T cells. No antigen has been identified for these receptors. Data came from immunoSEQ multiplex PCR; TCRdb stores just in-frame clones and leaves some out. The sample has over 45,000 clones; 65% to 80% are singletons. The sequences come from CD4+ T cells from PBMCs cultured without peptide, collected before COVID-19 vaccination. The receptors were sampled from a human donor who received a COVID-19 vaccine.

This chain uses TRBV2 with TRBJ2-2; D is perhaps TRBD1 (6 bases). Trimming shortened V by 6 bases and J by 0 bases, and 11 bases separated the two germline ends. CDR1 is SNHLY and CDR2 is FYNNEI in the germline V gene. The CDR3 loop spans 15 amino acids. CDR3 region: CASREDSSNTGELFF. CDR3 bases: TGTGCCAGCAGGGAGGACAGCTCGAACACCGGGGAGCTGTTTTTT.

The J gene is TRBJ1-1, the V gene TRBV6-5; D gene uncertain. Looked up from germline, CDR1 is MNHEY and CDR2 is SVGAGI. The CDR3 consists of 12 residues. V was shortened by 6 bases and J by 4 bases, with 9 bases between the two germline ends. CDR3 in DNA: TGTGCCAGCAGAGCGGATCCCACTGAAGCTTTCTTT. It translates to CASRADPTEAFF.

This clone has just a few counts. The V call is TRBV5-1, the J call TRBJ2-1, with 7 bases fitting TRBD1. This CDR3 is built from 15 residues. The V segment lost 3 bases and the J segment 4 bases; nucleotides outside the gene matches: 7. Germline V gene lookup returns CDR1 SGHRS and CDR2 YFSETQ. CDR3 bases: TGCGCCAGCAGCTCGACAGGGAACACTTACAATGAGCAGTTCTTC. It codes for CASSSTGNTYNEQFF.

The V and J genes are TRBV19 and TRBJ2-4; either TRBD1 or TRBD2 may supply D (5 bases each). The CDR3 totals 16 residues. Germline CDR1 LNHDA, CDR2 SQIVND (reference sequence). The germline V and J ends were trimmed by 0 bases and 1 base, with 10 bases remaining between them. CDR3 sequence: CASSIDGGAAKNIQYF. The CDR3 DNA follows: TGTGCCAGTAGTATAGATGGGGGAGCTGCCAAAAACATTCAGTACTTC.

The rearrangement uses TRBV5-8 and TRBJ1-2, with 9 bases that match TRBD1. The CDR3 loop spans 15 amino acids. V shed 2 bases, J shed 0 bases, and the junction held 2 bases outside the gene matches. Germline V gene lookup returns CDR1 SGHTS and CDR2 YDEGEE. The CDR3 loop is CASSFGTGPNYGYTF. The CDR3 nucleotides read TGTGCCAGCAGCTTCGGGACAGGGCCTAACTATGGCTACACCTTC.

The chain joins TRBV7-8 to TRBJ1-5, with a weak D call TRBD1 (5 bases). Germline CDR1 reads SGHVS; CDR2 reads FQNEAQ. The CDR3 extends over 14 amino acids. V was shortened by 3 bases and J by 7 bases, with 13 bases between the two germline ends. CDR3 sequence (DNA): TGTGCCAGCAGCTTGCGTCAGGGTGGCCAGCCCCAGCATTTT. Protein sequence: CASSLRQGGQPQHF.

This chain uses TRBV21-1 with TRBJ2-7; the table's D call TRBD1 went unverified against the DNA. TRBV21-1 is assigned pseudogene status. CDR3 length: 10 amino acids. CDR3 protein: CASIQYEQYF. The CDR3 coding sequence is TGTGCCAGCATACAATACGAGCAGTACTTC.

The CDR3 loop is CASSVGSRGNTEAFF. The CDR3 DNA follows: TGTGCCAGCAGCGTAGGAAGCCGGGGGAACACTGAAGCTTTCTTT. The chain recombines TRBV9 with TRBJ1-1; no firm D call. This CDR3 is built from 15 residues. Germline V gene lookup returns CDR1 SGDLS and CDR2 YYNGEE. V was clipped by 0 bases and J by 1 base, with 10 bases between them.

The chain has TRBV6-1 and TRBJ2-1; 9 positions match TRBD2. This CDR3 has 15 amino acids. The J segment lost 2 bases and the V segment lost 3 bases, leaving 2 bases of the junction unmatched. The germline CDR1 and CDR2 sequences are MNHNS and SASEGT. The CDR3 protein is CASSEGGRAYNEQFF. The CDR3 DNA follows: TGTGCCAGCAGTGAGGGCGGGAGGGCCTACAATGAGCAGTTCTTC.

This sequence joins TRBV28 and TRBJ1-6, with no clear D. Germline CDR1 MDHEN, CDR2 SYDVKM. CDR3 length: 15 amino acids. With 6 bases removed from V and 4 bases from J, the gap between germline ends came to 13 bases. This chain's CDR3 is CASRGSGTYNSPLHF. In DNA, the CDR3 is TGTGCCAGCAGAGGTTCCGGCACGTATAATTCACCCCTCCACTTT.

The rearrangement joins TRBV10-3 to TRBJ2-5; the match to TRBD2 covers 12 bases. Per the germline V gene, CDR1 is ENHRY and CDR2 is SYGVKD. Germline trimming cut 4 bases from V and 0 bases from J; bases unmatched to any gene: 6. The CDR3 contains 17 residues. This CDR3 is CAISGTSGATYQETQYF. Written as DNA, the CDR3 is TGTGCCATCAGTGGGACTAGCGGGGCGACCTACCAAGAGACCCAGTACTTC.

Written as DNA, the CDR3 is TGTGCCAGCTACCGCTTTACTGAAGCTTTCTTT. This sequence encodes CASYRFTEAFF. The chain couples TRBV6-5 to TRBJ1-1; D is ambiguous. CDR1 is MNHEY and CDR2 is SVGAGI in the germline V gene. Trimming shortened V by 8 bases and J by 5 bases, and 9 bases separated the two germline ends. This CDR3 has 11 amino acids.

This clone was recorded once. V is TRBV14 and J is TRBJ1-1, with D hard to call. V lost 0 bases and J 7 bases, leaving 12 bases between the germline ends. This CDR3 contains 14 residues. Per the germline V gene, CDR1 is SGHDN and CDR2 is FVKESK. In nucleotides, the CDR3 is TGTGCCAGCAGCCAAGAGGTCAACAGCTATGAAGCTTTCTTT. Translated: CASSQEVNSYEAFF.

The chain couples TRBV10-3 to TRBJ2-1; the match to TRBD1 covers 7 bases. J lost 0 bases, V lost 6 bases, and 5 bases had no gene match. This CDR3 has 15 amino acids. The germline V gene encodes CDR1 ENHRY and CDR2 SYGVKD. The CDR3 region has the DNA TGTGCCATCAGCACAGGGGTCGCCTCCTACAATGAGCAGTTCTTC. Translation gives CAISTGVASYNEQFF.

The chain carries TRBV7-8 and TRBJ1-2; D is ambiguous. V was shortened by 1 base and J by 0 bases, with 6 bases between the two germline ends. The germline V gene has CDR1 SGHVS and CDR2 FQNEAQ. The CDR3 consists of 14 residues. The CDR3 nucleotides read TGTGCCAGCAGCTTAGGCAGGTCTAACTATGGCTACACCTTC. Translation gives CASSLGRSNYGYTF.

This clone was seen only a few times. The CDR3 DNA follows: TGCGCCAGCAGCGCCACGACTAGCGGGTTCTACAATGAGCAGTTCTTC. Its protein product is CASSATTSGFYNEQFF. The rearrangement uses TRBV5-1 and TRBJ2-1; 10 bases line up with TRBD2. The germline V gene has CDR1 SGHRS and CDR2 YFSETQ. Trimming cost V 4 bases and J 3 bases; bases outside gene matches: 7. CDR3 length equals 16 residues.

This rearrangement joins TRBV7-8 to TRBJ1-4; D perhaps matches TRBD1 (6 bases). Per germline, CDR1 SGHVS and CDR2 FQNEAQ. The CDR3 is made up of 15 amino acids. Trimming took 4 bases from V and 8 from J, leaving 17 bases between them. The CDR3 DNA follows: TGTGCCAGCAGCTCGGAACAGGGTGGGAGGGAAAAACTGTTTTTT. As protein: CASSSEQGGREKLFF.

The rearrangement links TRBV5-4 to TRBJ1-4; the D gene is possibly TRBD1 (6 bases). Germline V gene lookup returns CDR1 SGHNT and CDR2 YYREEE (reference sequence). V lost 5 bases to trimming and J lost 5 bases, with 22 bases between them. This CDR3 contains 17 residues. The DNA for the CDR3 is TGTGCCAGCAGTTCCCCGGACCAGGGGTTAGCAAATGAAAAACTGTTTTTT. This sequence encodes CASSSPDQGLANEKLFF.

The rearrangement links TRBV28 to TRBJ2-5; possibly TRBD2 for D (6 bases). Per the germline V gene, CDR1 is MDHEN and CDR2 is SYDVKM. Trimming stripped 2 bases from V and 3 bases from J, with 10 bases between. The CDR3 consists of 14 residues. The CDR3 DNA reads TGTGCCAGCAGTTTAGGGGGGAGGAAAGAGACCCAGTACTTC. This sequence encodes CASSLGGRKETQYF.

CDR3: CASSYGQGGGYTF. CDR3 bases: TGTGCCAGCAGCTACGGACAGGGAGGCGGCTACACCTTC. This chain uses TRBV7-2 with TRBJ1-2; TRBD1 matches at 8 bases. The V segment lost 4 bases and the J segment 8 bases; nucleotides outside the gene matches: 6. The CDR3 sequence is 13 residues long. Germline assignment: CDR1 SGHTA and CDR2 FQGNSA.